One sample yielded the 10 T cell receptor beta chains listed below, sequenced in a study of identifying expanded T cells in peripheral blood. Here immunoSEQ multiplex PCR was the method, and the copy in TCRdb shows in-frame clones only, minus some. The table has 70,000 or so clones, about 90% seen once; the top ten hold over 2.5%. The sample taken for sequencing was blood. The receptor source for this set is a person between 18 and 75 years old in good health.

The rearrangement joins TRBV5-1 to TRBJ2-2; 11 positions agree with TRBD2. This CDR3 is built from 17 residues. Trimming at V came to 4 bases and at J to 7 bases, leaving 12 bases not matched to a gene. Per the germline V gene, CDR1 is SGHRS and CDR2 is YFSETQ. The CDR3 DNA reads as TGCGCCAGCAGCCTACTTAGCGGGGGGGCCGTGGTCGGGGAGCTGTTTTTT. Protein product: CASSLLSGGAVVGELFF.

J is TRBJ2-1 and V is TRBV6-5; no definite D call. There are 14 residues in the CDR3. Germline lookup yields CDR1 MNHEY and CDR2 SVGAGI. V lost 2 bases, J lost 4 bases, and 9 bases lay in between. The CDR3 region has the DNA TGTGCCAGCAGTTACCGCTCCCTTTACAATGAGCAGTTCTTC. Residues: CASSYRSLYNEQFF.

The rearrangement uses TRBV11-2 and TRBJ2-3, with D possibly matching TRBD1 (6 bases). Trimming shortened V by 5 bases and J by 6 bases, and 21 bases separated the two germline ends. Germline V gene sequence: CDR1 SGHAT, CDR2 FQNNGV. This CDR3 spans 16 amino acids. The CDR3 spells CASSPTGWGRADTQYF. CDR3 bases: TGTGCCAGCAGCCCGACCGGTTGGGGGCGAGCGGATACGCAGTATTTT.

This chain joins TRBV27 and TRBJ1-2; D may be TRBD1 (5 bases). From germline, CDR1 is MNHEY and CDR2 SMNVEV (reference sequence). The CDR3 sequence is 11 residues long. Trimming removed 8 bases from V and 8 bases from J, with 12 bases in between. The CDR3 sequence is CASGSRGGYTF. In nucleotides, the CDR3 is TGTGCCAGCGGGTCCCGGGGCGGCTACACCTTC.

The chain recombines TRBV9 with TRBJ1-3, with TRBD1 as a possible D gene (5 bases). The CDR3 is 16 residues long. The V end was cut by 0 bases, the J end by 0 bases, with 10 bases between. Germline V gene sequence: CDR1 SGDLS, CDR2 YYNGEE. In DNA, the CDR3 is TGTGCCAGCAGCGTAGGATCAGGGAGCTCTGGAAACACCATATATTTT. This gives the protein CASSVGSGSSGNTIYF.

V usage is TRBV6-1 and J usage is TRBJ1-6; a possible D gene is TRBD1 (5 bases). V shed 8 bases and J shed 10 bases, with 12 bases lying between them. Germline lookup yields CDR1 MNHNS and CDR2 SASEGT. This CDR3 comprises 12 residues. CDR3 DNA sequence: TGTGCCAGCGGTAGAAGGGACTCACCCCTCCACTTT. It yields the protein CASGRRDSPLHF.

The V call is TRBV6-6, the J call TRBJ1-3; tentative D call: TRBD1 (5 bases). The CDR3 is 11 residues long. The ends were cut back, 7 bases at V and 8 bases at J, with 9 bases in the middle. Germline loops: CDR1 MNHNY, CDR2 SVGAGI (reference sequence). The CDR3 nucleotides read TGTGCCAGCATGGGAGGGGACACCATATATTTT. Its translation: CASMGGDTIYF.

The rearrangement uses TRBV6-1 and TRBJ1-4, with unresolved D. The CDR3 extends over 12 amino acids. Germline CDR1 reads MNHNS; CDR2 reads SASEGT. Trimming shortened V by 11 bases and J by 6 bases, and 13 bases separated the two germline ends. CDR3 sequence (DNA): TGTGCCTCGGGGAAAGTGGATGAAAAACTGTTTTTT. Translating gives CASGKVDEKLFF.

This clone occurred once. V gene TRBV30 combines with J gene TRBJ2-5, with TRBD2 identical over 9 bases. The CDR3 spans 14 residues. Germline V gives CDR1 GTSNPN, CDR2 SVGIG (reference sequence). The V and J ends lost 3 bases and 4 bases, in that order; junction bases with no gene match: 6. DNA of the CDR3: TGTGCCTGGAGAGGGGGAGCGGGGGGAGAGACCCAGTACTTC. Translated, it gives CAWRGGAGGETQYF. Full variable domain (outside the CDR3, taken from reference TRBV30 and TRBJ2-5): SQTIHQWPATLVQPVGSPLSLECTVEGTSNPNLYWYRQAAGRGLQLLFYSVGIGQISSEVPQNLSASRPQDRQFILSSKKLLLSDSGFYLCAWRGGAGGETQYFGPGTRLLVL.

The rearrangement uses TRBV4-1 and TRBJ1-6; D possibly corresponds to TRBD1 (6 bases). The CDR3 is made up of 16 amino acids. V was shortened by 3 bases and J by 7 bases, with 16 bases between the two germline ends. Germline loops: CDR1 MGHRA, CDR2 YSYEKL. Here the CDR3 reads CASSQSPTGSNSPLHF. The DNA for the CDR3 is TGCGCCAGCAGCCAGTCCCCGACAGGCTCGAATTCACCCCTCCACTTT.